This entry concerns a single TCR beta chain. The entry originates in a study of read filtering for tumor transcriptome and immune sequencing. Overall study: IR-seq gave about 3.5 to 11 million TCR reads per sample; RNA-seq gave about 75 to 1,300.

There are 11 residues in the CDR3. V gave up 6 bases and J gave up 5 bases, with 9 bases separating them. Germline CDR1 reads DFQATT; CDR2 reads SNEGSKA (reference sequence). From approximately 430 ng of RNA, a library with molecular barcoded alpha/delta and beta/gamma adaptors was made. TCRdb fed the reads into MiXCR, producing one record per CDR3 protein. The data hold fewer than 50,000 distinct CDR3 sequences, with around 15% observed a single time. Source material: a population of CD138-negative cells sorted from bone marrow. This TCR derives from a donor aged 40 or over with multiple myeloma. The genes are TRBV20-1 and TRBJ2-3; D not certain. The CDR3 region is CSAPFRDTQYF. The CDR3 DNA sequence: TGCAGTGCCCCGTTTCGAGATACGCAGTATTTT.